The clone carrying this TCR beta chain showed up many times. These data belong to a study of low-dose radiotherapy and immunotherapy resistance in tumors. cDNA synthesis used a TRAV/TRBV-specific primer set for both chains. Both a constant-region primer and a V-primer adapter served to amplify TCRs across roughly 22 PCR cycles. Using its own MiXCR run on the reads, TCRdb lists one record per CDR3 protein. The table shows some 85,000 distinct CDR3 sequences, with about 20% occurring only once. The CDR3 spans 14 residues. Germline CDR1 MDHEN, CDR2 SYDVKM. V was trimmed by 8 bases and J by 2 bases, leaving 15 bases between them. Stated time point: before trial treatment.

The rearrangement joins TRBV28 to TRBJ1-2, with D possibly matching TRBD1 (5 bases). This clonotype was obtained from a male donor with prostate cancer. The specimen was PBMCs, collected before treatment. DNA of the CDR3: TGTGCCAGCCAGTTGGGGGTGTGGAACTATGGCTACACCTTC. This codes for CASQLGVWNYGYTF.